This TCR beta chain derives from a study of blood T cell repertoires in COVID-19. Germline CDR1 and CDR2: SGHTA and FQGTGA. Trimming removed 5 bases at V and 7 bases at J, with 11 bases between. The CDR3 sequence is 12 residues long. Using immunoSEQ multiplex PCR, the repertoire was profiled, and TCRdb retains in-frame clones only, with some absent. This sample has some 49,000 clones, with around 86% found just once. Sequenced sample: peripheral blood. The chain couples TRBV7-3 to TRBJ2-5; D might be TRBD2 (5 bases). This TCR was sampled from a human donor in a cohort sampled during active COVID-19. The CDR3 protein is CASSNGLGTQYF. In DNA, the CDR3 is TGTGCCAGCAGCAACGGACTGGGGACCCAGTACTTC.